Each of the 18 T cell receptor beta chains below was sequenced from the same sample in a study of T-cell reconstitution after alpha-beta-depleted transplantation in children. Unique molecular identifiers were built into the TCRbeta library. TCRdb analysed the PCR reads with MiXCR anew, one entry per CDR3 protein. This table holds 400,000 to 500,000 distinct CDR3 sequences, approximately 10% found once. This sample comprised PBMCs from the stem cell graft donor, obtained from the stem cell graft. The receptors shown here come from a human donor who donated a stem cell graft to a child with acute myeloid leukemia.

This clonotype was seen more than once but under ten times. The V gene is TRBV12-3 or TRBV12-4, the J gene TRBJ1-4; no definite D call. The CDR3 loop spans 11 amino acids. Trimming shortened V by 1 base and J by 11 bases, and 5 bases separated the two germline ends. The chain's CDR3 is CASSLGRKLFF. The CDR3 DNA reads TGTGCCAGCAGTTTAGGGCGGAAACTGTTTTTT.

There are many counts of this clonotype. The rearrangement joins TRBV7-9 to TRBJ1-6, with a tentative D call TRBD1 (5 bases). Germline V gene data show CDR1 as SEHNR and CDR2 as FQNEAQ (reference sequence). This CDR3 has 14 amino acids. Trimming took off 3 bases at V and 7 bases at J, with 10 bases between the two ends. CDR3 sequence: CASSLGTPNSPLHF. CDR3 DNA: TGTGCCAGCAGCTTGGGGACTCCGAATTCACCCCTCCACTTT.

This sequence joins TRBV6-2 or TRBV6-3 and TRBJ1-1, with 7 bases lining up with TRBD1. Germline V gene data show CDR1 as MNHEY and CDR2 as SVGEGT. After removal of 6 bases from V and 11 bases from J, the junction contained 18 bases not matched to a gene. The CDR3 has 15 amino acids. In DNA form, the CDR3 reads TGTGCCAGCAGCTCACCGGGACAGAGCCTGCGTGGTGCTTTCTTT. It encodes CASSSPGQSLRGAFF.

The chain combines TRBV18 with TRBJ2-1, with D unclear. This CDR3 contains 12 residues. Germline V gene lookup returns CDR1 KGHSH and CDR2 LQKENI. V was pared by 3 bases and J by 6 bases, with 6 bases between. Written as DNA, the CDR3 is TGTGCCAGCTCACCTATGACCAATGAGCAGTTCTTC. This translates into CASSPMTNEQFF.

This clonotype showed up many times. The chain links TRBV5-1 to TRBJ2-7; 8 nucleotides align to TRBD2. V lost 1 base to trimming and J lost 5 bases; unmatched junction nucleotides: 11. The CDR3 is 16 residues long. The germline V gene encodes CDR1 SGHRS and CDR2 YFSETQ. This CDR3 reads CASSLSTGGAPHEQYV. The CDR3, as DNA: TGCGCCAGCAGCTTGTCTACCGGGGGGGCCCCCCACGAGCAGTACGTC.

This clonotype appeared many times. The CDR3 nucleotides are TGTGCCAGCAGTGAAGTCAGCGGGGGTTACAATGAGCAGTTCTTC. Translating gives CASSEVSGGYNEQFF. The V call is TRBV6-4, the J call TRBJ2-1, with 8 positions matching TRBD2. The trim removed 3 bases at V and 4 bases at J, leaving 5 bases unmatched. Germline assignment: CDR1 MRHNA and CDR2 SNTAGT. The CDR3 extends over 15 amino acids.

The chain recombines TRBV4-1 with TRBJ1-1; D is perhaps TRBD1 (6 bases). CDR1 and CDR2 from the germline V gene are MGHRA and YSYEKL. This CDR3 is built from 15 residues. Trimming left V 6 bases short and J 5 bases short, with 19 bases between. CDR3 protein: CASRLLTGSKTEAFF. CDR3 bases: TGCGCCAGCAGACTCCTCACAGGGAGCAAGACTGAAGCTTTCTTT.

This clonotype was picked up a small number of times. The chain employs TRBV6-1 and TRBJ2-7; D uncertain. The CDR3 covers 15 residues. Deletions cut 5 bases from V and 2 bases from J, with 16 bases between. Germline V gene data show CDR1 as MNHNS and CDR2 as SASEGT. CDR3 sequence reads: CASSPTGFATYEQYF. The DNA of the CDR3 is TGTGCCAGCAGTCCCACCGGGTTTGCGACCTACGAGCAGTACTTC.

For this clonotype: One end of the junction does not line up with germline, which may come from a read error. This CDR3 is CSASELGSSYEHYF. The CDR3 nucleotides are TGCAGTGCCTCTGAGCTAGGGAGCTCCTACGAGCACTACTTC. The chain uses TRBV20-1 and TRBJ2-7, with D tentatively TRBD2 (5 bases). This CDR3 has 14 amino acids. CDR1 is DFQATT, CDR2 SNEGSKA, per germline (reference sequence).

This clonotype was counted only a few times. This CDR3 is CASSFSQGNTGELFF. The CDR3 DNA sequence: TGTGCCAGCAGTTTTTCACAGGGAAACACCGGGGAGCTGTTTTTT. The chain uses TRBV12-3 or TRBV12-4 and TRBJ2-2, with TRBD1 as a possible D gene (6 bases). The CDR3 totals 15 residues. The ends were cut back, 3 bases at V and 2 bases at J, with 10 bases in the middle.

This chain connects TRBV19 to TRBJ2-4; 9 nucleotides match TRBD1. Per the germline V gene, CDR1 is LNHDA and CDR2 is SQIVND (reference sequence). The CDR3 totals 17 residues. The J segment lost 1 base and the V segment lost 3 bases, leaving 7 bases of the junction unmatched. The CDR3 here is CASSIRGQGAAKNIQYF. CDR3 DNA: TGTGCCAGTAGTATTAGGGGACAGGGAGCGGCCAAAAACATTCAGTACTTC.

CDR3 sequence: CASSLARFEAFF. DNA of the CDR3: TGTGCCAGCAGCTTAGCTCGGTTTGAAGCTTTCTTT. V is TRBV7-9 and J is TRBJ1-1; D unclear. The CDR3 is 12 amino acids. The ends were cut back, 0 bases at V and 7 bases at J, with 6 bases in the middle. Germline V lookup: CDR1 SEHNR, CDR2 FQNEAQ (reference sequence).

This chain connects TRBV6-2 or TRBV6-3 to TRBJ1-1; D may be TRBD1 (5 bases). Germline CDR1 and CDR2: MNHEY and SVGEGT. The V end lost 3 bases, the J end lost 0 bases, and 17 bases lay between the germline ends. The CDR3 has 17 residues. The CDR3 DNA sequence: TGTGCCAGCAGTTATCCCGTCTCCGGGACGGTGAACACTGAAGCTTTCTTT. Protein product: CASSYPVSGTVNTEAFF.

In DNA, the CDR3 is TGTGCCAGCAGTTCAGGGGCTAGTTTCGAAGGGAATCAGCCCCAGCATTTT. Amino acid sequence: CASSSGASFEGNQPQHF. The V call is TRBV27, the J call TRBJ1-5; D is possibly TRBD1 (6 bases). Germline V lookup: CDR1 MNHEY, CDR2 SMNVEV (reference sequence). Trimming shortened V by 4 bases and J by 4 bases, and 20 bases separated the two germline ends. The CDR3 spans 17 residues.

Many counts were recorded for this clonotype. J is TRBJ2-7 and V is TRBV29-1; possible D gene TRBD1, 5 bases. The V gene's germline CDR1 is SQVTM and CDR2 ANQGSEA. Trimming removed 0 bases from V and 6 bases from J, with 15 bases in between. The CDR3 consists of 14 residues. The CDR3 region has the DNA TGCAGCGTTGAAGATCAGGGTATGTCGCGCGAGCAGTACTTC. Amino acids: CSVEDQGMSREQYF.

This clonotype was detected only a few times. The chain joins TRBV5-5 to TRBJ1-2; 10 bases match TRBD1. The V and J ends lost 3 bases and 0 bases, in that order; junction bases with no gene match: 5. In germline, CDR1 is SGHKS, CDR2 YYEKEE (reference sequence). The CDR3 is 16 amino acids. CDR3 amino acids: CASSSTGTGANYGYTF. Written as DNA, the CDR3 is TGTGCCAGCAGCTCTACCGGGACAGGGGCTAACTATGGCTACACCTTC.

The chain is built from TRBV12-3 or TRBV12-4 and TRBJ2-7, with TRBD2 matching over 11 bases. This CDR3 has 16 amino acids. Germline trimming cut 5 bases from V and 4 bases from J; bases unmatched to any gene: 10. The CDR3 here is CASSPPQTSGIYEQYF. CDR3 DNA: TGTGCCAGCAGTCCTCCCCAGACTAGCGGGATTTACGAGCAGTACTTC.

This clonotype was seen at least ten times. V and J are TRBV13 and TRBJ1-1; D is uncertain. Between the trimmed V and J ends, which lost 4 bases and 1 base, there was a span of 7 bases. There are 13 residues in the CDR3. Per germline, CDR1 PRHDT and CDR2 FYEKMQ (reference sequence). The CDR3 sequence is CASSSRRNTEAFF. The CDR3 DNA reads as TGTGCCAGCAGCTCCAGACGGAACACTGAAGCTTTCTTT.